The next 14 T cell receptor beta chains were all read from a single sample in a study of CD8 T cells in Susac syndrome. Reverse transcription of about 0.45 to 1 ug RNA was performed with random hexamers. Each CDR3 protein gets one entry after TCRdb re-called the immunoSEQ multiplex PCR reads with MiXCR. The sample carries about 120,000 distinct CDR3 sequences, 92% recorded once. The sequenced material came from CD8+ T cells from PBMCs. These receptors all stem from a human donor in good health.

The chain combines TRBV6-5 with TRBJ1-2; D is unclear. The CDR3 contains 13 residues. From germline, CDR1 is MNHEY and CDR2 SVGAGI. Trimming shortened V by 5 bases and J by 6 bases, and 13 bases separated the two germline ends. The chain's CDR3 is CASSQQRAHGYTF. CDR3 sequence (DNA): TGTGCCAGCAGTCAGCAAAGGGCCCATGGCTACACCTTC.

This clonotype was found a few times. The CDR3, as DNA: TGTGCCAGCAGCCAGCCTTCAGGGGGACACGAGCAGTACTTC. This sequence encodes CASSQPSGGHEQYF. The rearrangement links TRBV5-6 to TRBJ2-7; 7 nucleotides match TRBD1. CDR3 length equals 14 residues. Unmatched junction bases numbered 9, after V lost 4 bases and J lost 5 bases. CDR1 SGHDT and CDR2 YYEEEE come from the germline V gene. Drawing the rest from reference TRBV5-6 and TRBJ2-7, the complete variable domain is DAGVTQSPTHLIKTRGQQVTLRCSPKSGHDTVSWYQQALGQGPQFIFQYYEEEERQRGNFPDRFSGHQFPNYSSELNVNALLLGDSALYLCASSQPSGGHEQYFGPGTRLTVT.

The rearrangement joins TRBV20-1 to TRBJ2-5, with unresolved D. This CDR3 spans 11 amino acids. Germline CDR1 DFQATT, CDR2 SNEGSKA (reference sequence). V was shortened by 4 bases and J by 3 bases, with 6 bases between the two germline ends. CDR3 region: CSAIVKETQYF. The CDR3 DNA sequence: TGCAGTGCTATCGTAAAAGAGACCCAGTACTTC.

On this clonotype itself: Germline is not matched at one junction end, which may reflect a read error. The chain links TRBV7-8 to TRBJ1-2; TRBD1 matches at 7 bases. The CDR3 is 13 amino acids. CDR1 SGHVS and CDR2 FQNEAQ come from the germline V gene. The CDR3 spells CAGSYAGTDGYTF. The CDR3 bases are TGTGCCGGCAGCTATGCCGGGACAGATGGCTACACCTTC.

The rearrangement joins TRBV20-1 to TRBJ1-5, with D tentatively TRBD1 (6 bases). V was cut by 2 bases and J by 5 bases, with 10 bases left in between. The CDR3 contains 13 residues. The germline V gene encodes CDR1 DFQATT and CDR2 SNEGSKA (reference sequence). CDR3 DNA sequence: TGCAGTGCTAGAAAGGCAGGGGATCAGCCCCAGCATTTT. Translating it yields CSARKAGDQPQHF.

The V and J genes are TRBV6-6 and TRBJ1-5; the D gene is possibly TRBD1 (5 bases). The germline V and J ends were trimmed by 6 bases and 2 bases, with 14 bases remaining between them. CDR1 is MNHNY and CDR2 is SVGAGI in the germline V gene (reference sequence). There are 15 residues in the CDR3. The DNA for the CDR3 is TGTGCCAGCAGCGCAAACAAAGGGGGCAATCAGCCCCAGCATTTT. It translates to CASSANKGGNQPQHF.

The J gene is TRBJ2-3, the V gene TRBV4-3, with D hard to call. Trimming stripped 2 bases from V and 4 bases from J, with 16 bases between. Germline V gene data show CDR1 as LGHNA and CDR2 as YSLEER. This CDR3 contains 16 residues. The CDR3 DNA is TGCGCCAGCAGCCAACGGCTCTCCTCCGAGGCAGATACGCAGTATTTT. Translated, it gives CASSQRLSSEADTQYF.

The chain combines TRBV30 with TRBJ1-1; TRBD1 might be the D (6 bases). This CDR3 contains 12 residues. Trimming removed 4 bases from V and 11 bases from J, with 17 bases in between. Looked up from germline, CDR1 is GTSNPN and CDR2 is SVGIG (reference sequence). For the CDR3, the DNA is TGTGCCTGGAAAATTCCAGGGGCGGCGGCTTTCTTT. Residues: CAWKIPGAAAFF.

The chain uses TRBV5-1 and TRBJ2-7; 10 positions agree with TRBD1. This CDR3 has 15 amino acids. Germline V gives CDR1 SGHRS, CDR2 YFSETQ. V shed 4 bases, J shed 5 bases, and the junction held 9 bases outside the gene matches. The CDR3 nucleotides are TGCGCCAGCAGCGAGAGATTGGACAGGGGGGACGAGCAGTACTTC. Its translation is CASSERLDRGDEQYF.

The sample holds one count of this clonotype. The chain combines TRBV19 with TRBJ1-2; D is possibly TRBD1 (5 bases). The CDR3 spans 13 residues. Per germline, CDR1 LNHDA and CDR2 SQIVND (reference sequence). Between the trimmed V and J ends, which lost 7 bases and 5 bases, there was a span of 14 bases. CDR3 coding DNA: TGTGCCAGTACACCGGGGCTGGGGTATGGCTACACCTTC. It yields the protein CASTPGLGYGYTF.

The genes are TRBV12-3 or TRBV12-4 and TRBJ2-5, with D possibly being TRBD2 (7 bases). The length of the CDR3 is 14 residues. V dropped 8 bases and J dropped 5 bases, with 18 bases sitting between them. DNA of the CDR3: TGTGCCAGCGCGGGGGCTCCGGGCAGGGAGACCCAGTACTTC. Protein product: CASAGAPGRETQYF.

The V gene is TRBV12-3 or TRBV12-4, the J gene TRBJ2-1, with D unresolved. This CDR3 spans 12 amino acids. V lost 2 bases to trimming and J lost 6 bases, with 5 bases between them. DNA of the CDR3: TGTGCCAGCAGTTTATCGCGCAATGAGCAGTTCTTC. Translation gives CASSLSRNEQFF.

The rearrangement links TRBV5-1 to TRBJ2-7; a possible D gene is TRBD1 (6 bases). Trimming removed 4 bases at V and 6 bases at J, with 17 bases between. The germline V gene encodes CDR1 SGHRS and CDR2 YFSETQ. The CDR3 has 14 residues. This chain's CDR3 is CASSPTGSSLEQYF. CDR3 in DNA: TGCGCCAGCAGCCCGACAGGCTCCTCTCTCGAGCAGTACTTC.

The genes are TRBV4-3 and TRBJ2-2; TRBD2 aligns across 10 bases. Germline V gives CDR1 LGHNA, CDR2 YSLEER. Trimming removed 7 bases from V and 2 bases from J; junction bases left unmatched: 7. CDR3 size: 16 residues. Here the CDR3 DNA reads TGCGCCAGCACCGTAGCGGGAGGATATAACACCGGGGAGCTGTTTTTT. This codes for CASTVAGGYNTGELFF.